A single sample gave rise to the 22 T cell receptor beta chains below, sequenced in a study of T cell changes during pregnancy in multiple sclerosis. Sequencing was performed with immunoSEQ multiplex PCR; in TCRdb, only in-frame clones are kept and a portion is missing. The table has about 49,000 clones, approximately 94% seen once. Sample: CD8+ T cells from peripheral blood mononuclear cells, taken before pregnancy. The source is a female donor with multiple sclerosis, enrolled in a pregnancy study.

The genes are TRBV7-9 and TRBJ2-1, with 9 bases aligning to TRBD2. This CDR3 is 17 amino acids long. Germline assignment: CDR1 SEHNR and CDR2 FQNEAQ (reference sequence). The junction had 6 bases not matched to a gene; V was cut back by 3 bases and J by 0 bases. DNA for the CDR3: TGTGCCAGCAGCTTTCCCGCGGGAGGGGGCTCCTACAATGAGCAGTTCTTC. Protein sequence: CASSFPAGGGSYNEQFF.

The J gene is TRBJ2-2, the V gene TRBV7-9, with TRBD2 as a possible D gene (6 bases). This CDR3 is built from 13 residues. The V gene lost 1 base and the J gene lost 6 bases, with 6 bases spanning the gap. Germline-derived CDR1 and CDR2 are SEHNR and FQNEAQ (reference sequence). The CDR3: CASSLGRAGELFF. The CDR3 DNA sequence: TGTGCCAGCAGCTTAGGGAGGGCCGGGGAGCTGTTTTTT.

V gene TRBV9 combines with J gene TRBJ1-1; D might be TRBD1 (5 bases). CDR3 size: 15 residues. Germline-derived CDR1 and CDR2 are SGDLS and YYNGEE. The V end lost 1 base, the J end lost 1 base, and 11 bases lay between the germline ends. CDR3 DNA sequence: TGTGCCAGCAGCGTAAGTGCGGGGGAGAACACTGAAGCTTTCTTT. This gives the protein CASSVSAGENTEAFF.

The rearrangement uses TRBV2 and TRBJ2-6, with D perhaps TRBD2 (5 bases). This CDR3 is built from 14 residues. V was pared by 4 bases and J by 1 base, with 5 bases between. Per the germline V gene, CDR1 is SNHLY and CDR2 is FYNNEI. CDR3 sequence (DNA): TGTGCCAGCAGTGGAGGGTCTGGGGCCAACGTCCTGACTTTC. It specifies CASSGGSGANVLTF.

J is TRBJ1-1 and V is TRBV29-1; 8 positions agree with TRBD1. This CDR3 has 15 residues. The V gene end was trimmed by 5 bases and the J gene end by 2 bases; junction bases not matched to a gene: 10. Germline CDR1 is SQVTM and CDR2 is ANQGSEA. CDR3 in DNA: TGCAGCGTTCGAAGCCGGGACAGGCCCAACACTGAAGCTTTCTTT. Translation gives CSVRSRDRPNTEAFF.

The rearrangement links TRBV7-8 to TRBJ1-2; D not resolved. This CDR3 is 16 amino acids long. Germline CDR1 is SGHVS and CDR2 is FQNEAQ. The V and J ends lost 1 base and 0 bases respectively, with 12 bases between them. Written as DNA, the CDR3 is TGTGCCAGCAGCTTAGATCGGGGTCAAGCTAACTATGGCTACACCTTC. Translated, it gives CASSLDRGQANYGYTF.

The J gene is TRBJ1-5, the V gene TRBV5-1, with a weak D call TRBD1 (5 bases). The germline V gene has CDR1 SGHRS and CDR2 YFSETQ. V lost 4 bases and J 7 bases, leaving 21 bases between the germline ends. The CDR3 totals 16 residues. CDR3: CASSPTGDVSNQPQHF. The CDR3 nucleotides read TGCGCCAGCAGCCCTACGGGGGACGTCTCAAACCAGCCCCAGCATTTT.

The chain recombines TRBV12-5 with TRBJ2-1; no firm D call. V lost 0 bases and J 0 bases, leaving 12 bases between the germline ends. The CDR3 has 17 residues. The germline V gene encodes CDR1 LGHNT and CDR2 FRNRAP. The CDR3 spells CASGLVLFKSSYNEQFF. The CDR3 DNA reads as TGTGCTAGTGGTTTGGTACTGTTCAAGAGCTCCTACAATGAGCAGTTCTTC.

This chain connects TRBV11-3 to TRBJ2-5; 10 bases align to TRBD2. V was pared by 1 base and J by 1 base, with 3 bases of the junction left unmatched. This CDR3 is built from 16 residues. Germline V CDR1 and CDR2: SGHNT, YENEEA. The CDR3 DNA reads TGTGCCAGCAGCTTAGGCGGACTAGCGGCCCAAGAGACCCAGTACTTC. Protein product: CASSLGGLAAQETQYF.

The V gene is TRBV5-1, the J gene TRBJ1-1; D remains unclear. CDR1 and CDR2 from the germline V gene are SGHRS and YFSETQ. Trimming pared 0 bases from V and 1 base from J, leaving 10 bases between. This CDR3 comprises 15 residues. CDR3 sequence: CASSLERIPNTEAFF. In nucleotides, the CDR3 is TGCGCCAGCAGCTTGGAGCGGATCCCGAACACTGAAGCTTTCTTT.

This clone was seen only once. CDR3: CASSIGQGQETQYF. The CDR3 coding sequence is TGCGCCAGCAGCATTGGACAGGGGCAAGAGACCCAGTACTTC. The chain recombines TRBV5-1 with TRBJ2-5; 9 positions agree with TRBD1. Germline loops: CDR1 SGHRS, CDR2 YFSETQ. V was clipped by 4 bases and J by 2 bases; unmatched bases: 3. This CDR3 region has 14 residues.

The genes are TRBV6-5 and TRBJ2-5, with TRBD1 matching over 10 bases. The CDR3 runs to 13 residues. CDR1 MNHEY and CDR2 SVGAGI come from the germline V gene. Germline trimming cut 5 bases from V and 3 bases from J; bases unmatched to any gene: 0. The CDR3 sequence is CASSGQGEETQYF. The CDR3 DNA sequence: TGTGCCAGCAGTGGACAGGGGGAAGAGACCCAGTACTTC.

This chain links TRBV27 with TRBJ2-7; 9 bases map to TRBD1. This CDR3 contains 14 residues. After removal of 4 bases from V and 0 bases from J, the junction contained 1 base not matched to a gene. CDR1 MNHEY and CDR2 SMNVEV come from the germline V gene (reference sequence). DNA of the CDR3: TGTGCCAGCAGTTCACAGGGGGCCTCCTACGAGCAGTACTTC. Amino acids: CASSSQGASYEQYF.

The gene calls are TRBV7-8 and TRBJ2-2; D perhaps matches TRBD1 (6 bases). Germline assignment: CDR1 SGHVS and CDR2 FQNEAQ. The CDR3 covers 16 residues. The V and J ends lost 5 bases and 7 bases respectively, with 20 bases between them. CDR3 in DNA: TGTGCCAGCAGCGCCAATACAGGGTTTTTCATCGGGGAGCTGTTTTTT. It specifies CASSANTGFFIGELFF.

The V call is TRBV9, the J call TRBJ2-1, with D possibly being TRBD1 (5 bases). The V and J ends lost 1 base and 7 bases respectively, with 24 bases between them. CDR1 is SGDLS, CDR2 YYNGEE, per germline. The CDR3 spans 18 residues. The CDR3 DNA follows: TGTGCCAGCAGCGTACCTACCCAATCCCACAGGATTCCTAATGAGCAGTTCTTC. It yields the protein CASSVPTQSHRIPNEQFF.

The gene calls are TRBV7-9 and TRBJ2-7; tentatively, D is TRBD2 (6 bases). The CDR3 loop spans 15 amino acids. CDR1 and CDR2 (germline): SEHNR, FQNEAQ (reference sequence). Trimming took 2 bases from V and 5 from J, leaving 16 bases between them. The CDR3, as DNA: TGTGCCAGCAGCTTATCCGGCGGGACGGGAGACGAGCAGTACTTC. Encoded protein: CASSLSGGTGDEQYF.

The rearrangement joins TRBV30 to TRBJ2-7; a weak D match, TRBD2 (5 bases). Trimming took 3 bases from V and 2 from J, leaving 14 bases between them. Germline CDR1 GTSNPN, CDR2 SVGIG (reference sequence). This CDR3 region has 14 residues. The CDR3 reads CAWSPSPGTYEQYF. The CDR3 DNA is TGTGCCTGGAGCCCCTCCCCGGGGACCTACGAGCAGTACTTC.

The J gene is TRBJ2-1, the V gene TRBV7-2; 12 bases match TRBD2. The germline gives CDR1 SGHTA, CDR2 FQGNSA. The J segment lost 8 bases and the V segment lost 2 bases, leaving 4 bases of the junction unmatched. The CDR3 has 15 amino acids. The CDR3 region is CASSLNLAGGYEQFF. The CDR3 bases are TGTGCCAGCAGCTTAAACCTAGCGGGAGGGTATGAGCAGTTCTTC.

V gene TRBV29-1 combines with J gene TRBJ2-7, with D perhaps matching TRBD2 (6 bases). Per germline, CDR1 SQVTM and CDR2 ANQGSEA. V gave up 4 bases and J gave up 7 bases, with 14 bases separating them. The CDR3 totals 12 residues. CDR3 bases: TGCAGCGTTGTCGTGGTGGCGGGGGAGCAGTACTTC. It is translated as CSVVVVAGEQYF.

This clone rates as medium-sized (0.01 to 0.1%). The V gene is TRBV4-2, the J gene TRBJ2-5; 8 positions agree with TRBD2. The V and J ends lost 0 bases and 1 base, in that order; junction bases with no gene match: 1. The CDR3 totals 15 residues. The germline CDR1 and CDR2 sequences are LGHNA and YNFKEQ. The CDR3 DNA reads TGTGCCAGCAGCCAAGATCGGGAGGGCCAAGAGACCCAGTACTTC. Translated: CASSQDREGQETQYF.

In its sample, this clone was seen once. The rearrangement links TRBV7-9 to TRBJ2-1; TRBD2 aligns across 13 bases. The V gene's germline CDR1 is SEHNR and CDR2 FQNEAQ (reference sequence). J lost 2 bases, V lost 4 bases, and 8 bases had no gene match. The CDR3 length is 18 residues. The CDR3 here is CASSWTSGRTPPYNEQFF. CDR3 coding DNA: TGTGCCAGCAGCTGGACTAGCGGGAGAACCCCCCCCTACAATGAGCAGTTCTTC.

This chain joins TRBV19 and TRBJ1-3; no definite D call. CDR1 is LNHDA and CDR2 is SQIVND in the germline V gene (reference sequence). Deletions cut 8 bases from V and 2 bases from J, with 13 bases between. CDR3 length: 14 residues. CDR3 sequence reads: CASSLGVAGNTIYF. CDR3 bases: TGTGCCAGTTCTCTCGGGGTGGCTGGAAACACCATATATTTT.